This TCR beta chain is from a study of shared clonotypes between healthy human individuals. TCRdb's table, derived via immunoSEQ multiplex PCR, lists solely in-frame clones and lacks some. There are some 550,000 clones in the sample; 97% occur only once, and approximately 0.057% lies in the top ten. The sequencing sample was made of naive CD4+ T cells sorted from blood. Documented subset: CD45RA+ positively selected. The origin of this receptor is a woman aged 30 to 39 in good health.

The CDR3 DNA is TGCGCCAGCGGGGACAGGGGTGGCTACACCTTC. Its protein product is CASGDRGGYTF. The rearrangement uses TRBV5-1 and TRBJ1-2; TRBD1 matches at 10 bases. This CDR3 is 11 amino acids long. J gave up 7 bases and V 7 bases, and 1 base lay outside the gene matches. Germline loops: CDR1 SGHRS, CDR2 YFSETQ.